This TCR beta chain appears in the sequencing data of a study of CD8 T cells in Susac syndrome. Deletions cut 5 bases from V and 5 bases from J, with 18 bases between. CDR3 length: 15 residues. Germline assignment: CDR1 SEHNR and CDR2 FQNEAQ (reference sequence). Random-hexamer reverse transcription was applied to about 0.5 to 1 ug RNA. From the immunoSEQ multiplex PCR reads, TCRdb called clonotypes with MiXCR, one entry per CDR3 protein. Among some 200,000 distinct CDR3 sequences listed, around nine tenths were seen once. Findings of the study overall: Where Susac syndrome CD4+ T cell repertoires were concerned, no clonal expansion was evident.

This clonotype came up once. Its cognate antigen is unknown. The chain links TRBV7-9 to TRBJ1-2; a possible D gene is TRBD1 (5 bases). The receptor was isolated from a human donor with Susac syndrome. Sequenced material: CD4+ T cells from PBMCs. The CDR3 nucleotides are TGTGCCAGCAGCGGGAGGGACCTTGCCAGTTATGGCTACACCTTC. This sequence encodes CASSGRDLASYGYTF. Full variable domain (remainder filled in from reference TRBV7-9 and TRBJ1-2): DTGVSQNPRHKITKRGQNVTFRCDPISEHNRLYWYRQTLGQGPEFLTYFQNEAQLEKSRLLSDRFSAERPKGSFSTLEIQRTEQGDSAMYLCASSGRDLASYGYTFGSGTRLTVV.